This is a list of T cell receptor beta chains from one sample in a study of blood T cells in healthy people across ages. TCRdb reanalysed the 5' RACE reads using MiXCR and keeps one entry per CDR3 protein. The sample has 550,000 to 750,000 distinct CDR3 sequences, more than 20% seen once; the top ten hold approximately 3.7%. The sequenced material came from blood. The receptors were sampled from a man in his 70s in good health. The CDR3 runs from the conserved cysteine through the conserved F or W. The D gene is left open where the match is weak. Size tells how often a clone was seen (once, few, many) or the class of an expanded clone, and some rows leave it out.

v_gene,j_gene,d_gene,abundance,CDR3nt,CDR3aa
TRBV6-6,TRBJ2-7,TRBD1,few,TGTGCCAGCCAGCCCACCCCGGGGACAGGGTCTCGCGAGCAGTACTTC,CASQPTPGTGSREQYF
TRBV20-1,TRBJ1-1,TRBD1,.,TGCAGTGCCCCCGGACAGGGGGTTATCCCTGAAGCTTTCTTT,CSAPGQGVIPEAFF
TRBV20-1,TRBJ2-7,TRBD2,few,TGCAGTGCTAGGAGGGGACTAGCCGAAGGAGAGCAGTACTTC,CSARRGLAEGEQYF
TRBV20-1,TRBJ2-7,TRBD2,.,TGCAGTGCTAGAGCGGCTAGCGGGAGCCCCTACGAGCAGTACTTC,CSARAASGSPYEQYF
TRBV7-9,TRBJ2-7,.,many,TGTGCCAGCAGCTTATTTTCCGAGCAGTACTTC,CASSLFSEQYF
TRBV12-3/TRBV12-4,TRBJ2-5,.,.,TGTGCCAGCAGTTGGGCCCCGAAGACCCAGTACTTC,CASSWAPKTQYF
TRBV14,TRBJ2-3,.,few,TGTGCCAGCAGCCATTCCGGACTCAAATCTAGCACAGATACGCAGTATTTT,CASSHSGLKSSTDTQYF
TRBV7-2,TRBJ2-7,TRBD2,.,TGTGCCAGCAGCTTCGGCCATGGGACTAGCGGGAGTGCCTACGAGCAGTACTTC,CASSFGHGTSGSAYEQYF
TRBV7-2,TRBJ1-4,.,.,TGTGCCAGCAGCTTAGTCGGCAGCCGCGCAACTAATGAAAAACTGTTTTTC,CASSLVGSRATNEKLFF
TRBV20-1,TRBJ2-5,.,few,TGCAGTGCTAGGCCCAGGTCTCAAGAGACCCAGTACTTC,CSARPRSQETQYF
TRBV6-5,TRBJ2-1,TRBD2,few,TGTGCCAGCAGTTACCGGACTAGCGCTGAGCAGTTCTTC,CASSYRTSAEQFF
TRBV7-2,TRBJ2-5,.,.,TGTGCCAGCAGCTTAGTGAGGGGGCAAGAGACCCAGTACTTC,CASSLVRGQETQYF
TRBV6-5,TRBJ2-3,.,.,TGTGCCAGCAGTTATAAACACAGGGATACGCAGTATTTT,CASSYKHRDTQYF
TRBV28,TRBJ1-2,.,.,TGTGCCAGCAGGCCCGGCCCTCCTGGCTACACCTTC,CASRPGPPGYTF
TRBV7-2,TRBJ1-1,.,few,TGTGCCAGCAGCTTTTGGCAGGGCAACGAAGCTTTCTTT,CASSFWQGNEAFF
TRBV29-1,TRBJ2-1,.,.,TGCAGCGTGGGTCCCCCCTTAGGCCTCTCCTACAATGAGCAGTTCTTC,CSVGPPLGLSYNEQFF
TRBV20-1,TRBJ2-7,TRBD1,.,TGCAGAGCTAGAACCCGACAGGGGTTGACCTACGAGCAGTACTTC,CRARTRQGLTYEQYF
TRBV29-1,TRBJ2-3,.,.,TGCAGCGTGCTGTTGCCTGGTCGAGATACGCAGTATTTT,CSVLLPGRDTQYF
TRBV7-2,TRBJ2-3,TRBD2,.,TGTGCCAGCAGCTCGCAGCGGGAGCATTTGGATACGCAGTATTTT,CASSSQREHLDTQYF
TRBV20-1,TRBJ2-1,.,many,TGCAGACCTGGTGGCAGGGGGGATGAGCAGTTCTTC,CRPGGRGDEQFF
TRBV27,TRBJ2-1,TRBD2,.,TGTGCCAGCAGTTTGGTACTAGCGGGAGGAGGTGGGCAGTTCTTC,CASSLVLAGGGGQFF
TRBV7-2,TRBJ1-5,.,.,TGTGCCAGCAGCTCCCCGGGGGCGCCGAGCAATCAGCCCCAGCATTTT,CASSSPGAPSNQPQHF
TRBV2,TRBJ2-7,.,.,TGTGCCAGCAGGACCGGGACTGGAGACTACGAGCAGTACTTC,CASRTGTGDYEQYF
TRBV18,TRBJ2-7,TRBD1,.,TGTGCCAGCTCCCCCCGGGACAGGGCCAACTACGAGCAGTACTTC,CASSPRDRANYEQYF
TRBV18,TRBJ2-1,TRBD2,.,TGTGCCAGCTCACCGGCTAGCGGGAGGTCTAGCTCCTACAATGAGCAGTTCTTC,CASSPASGRSSSYNEQFF
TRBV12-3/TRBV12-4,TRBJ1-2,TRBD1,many,TGTGCCAGCAGTTTCGGGACAGATAACTATGGCTACACCTTC,CASSFGTDNYGYTF
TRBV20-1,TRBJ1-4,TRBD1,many,TGCAGTGCTAGATCCGGGACAGGGAGTGGTCGGGAAAAACTGTTTTTT,CSARSGTGSGREKLFF
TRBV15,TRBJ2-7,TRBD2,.,TGTGCCACCAGCAGAGATAAGGGACTAGTGGGCGAGCAGTACTTC,CATSRDKGLVGEQYF
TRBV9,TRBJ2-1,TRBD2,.,TGTGCCAGCAGCGGTAGCGGGCGAACCTACAATGAGCAGTTCTTC,CASSGSGRTYNEQFF
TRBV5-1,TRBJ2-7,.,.,TGCGCCAGCAGCCCGGTGGACAGCTCCTACGAGCAGTACTTC,CASSPVDSSYEQYF
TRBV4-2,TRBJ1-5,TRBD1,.,TGTGCCAGCAGCCAAATTACAGGGGGTAGGAGCAATCAGCCCCAGCATTTT,CASSQITGGRSNQPQHF
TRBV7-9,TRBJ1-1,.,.,TGTGCCAGCAGCCGACAGATGAACACTGAAGCTTTCTTT,CASSRQMNTEAFF
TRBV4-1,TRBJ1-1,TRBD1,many,TGCGCCAGCAGCCAAGTTCAGGCAGGGGGAGCTTTCTTT,CASSQVQAGGAFF
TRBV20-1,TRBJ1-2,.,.,TGCAGTGCCACTGAGGGGGGTAGGGGGTTTGGCTACACCTTC,CSATEGGRGFGYTF
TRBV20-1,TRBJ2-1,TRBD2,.,TGCAGTGCTGGGGGGACTAGCAGATACAATGAGCAGTTCTTC,CSAGGTSRYNEQFF
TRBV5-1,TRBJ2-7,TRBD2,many,TGCGCCAGCAGCCCGGGACTAGCGGGAGTCTACGAGCAGTACTTC,CASSPGLAGVYEQYF
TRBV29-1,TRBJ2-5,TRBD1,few,TGCAGCGTGGCCGGGACAGGGGAAGAGACCCAGTACTTC,CSVAGTGEETQYF
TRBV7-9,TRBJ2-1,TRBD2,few,TGTGCCAGCAGCTTAGCCGGGACTAGCGGCTCCTACAATGAGCAGTTCTTC,CASSLAGTSGSYNEQFF
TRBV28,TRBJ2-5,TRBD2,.,TGTGCCAGCAGTTCGGGACTAGCGGGAATCCAAGAGACCCAGTACTTC,CASSSGLAGIQETQYF
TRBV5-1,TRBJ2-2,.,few,TGCGCCAGCAGCGACACGGGGGCAACGGCCGGGGAGCTGTTTTTT,CASSDTGATAGELFF
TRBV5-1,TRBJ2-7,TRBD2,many,TGCGCCAGCAGAACTACTAGCGGGAGCTCCTACGAGCAGTACTTC,CASRTTSGSSYEQYF
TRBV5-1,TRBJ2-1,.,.,TGCGCCAGCAGCGGAGAGGTATCCTTCAATGAGCAGTTCTTC,CASSGEVSFNEQFF
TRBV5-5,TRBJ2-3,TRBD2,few,TGTGCCAGCATTCCCCTAGCGGGAGAAGATACGCAGTATTTT,CASIPLAGEDTQYF
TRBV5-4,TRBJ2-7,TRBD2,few,TGTGCCAGCAGCTCAGATTTAGCGGGGAACTACGAGCAGTACTTC,CASSSDLAGNYEQYF
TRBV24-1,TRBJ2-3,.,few,TGTGCCACCAGTGACCCTAACTTGCCAGATACGCAGTATTTT,CATSDPNLPDTQYF
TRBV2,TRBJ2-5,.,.,TGTGCCGGCAGTCCAGAGACCCAGTACTTC,CAGSPETQYF
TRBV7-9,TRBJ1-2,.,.,TGTGCCAGCAGCCCCCCAGGATTTAGCTATGGCTACACCTTC,CASSPPGFSYGYTF
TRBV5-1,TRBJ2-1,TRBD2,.,TGCGCCAGCAGCTTCGCTAGCGGGGGGAACAATGAGCAGTTCTTC,CASSFASGGNNEQFF
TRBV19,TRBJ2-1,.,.,TGTGCCAGTAGTATAGGGGGGAGCGCCTTATTTGAGCAGTTCTTC,CASSIGGSALFEQFF
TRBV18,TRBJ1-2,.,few,TGTGCCAGCTCACCACGGGGGGCGCAAGATTTCGGCTACACCTTC,CASSPRGAQDFGYTF
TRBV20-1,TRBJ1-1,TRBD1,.,TGCAGTGCTAGATCTTTGGGGGACAGGGATGAAGCTTTCTTT,CSARSLGDRDEAFF
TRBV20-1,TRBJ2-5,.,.,TGCAGTGCTAGAGACAGGGGCGGAAAAGAGACCCAGTACTTC,CSARDRGGKETQYF
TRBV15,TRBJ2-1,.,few,TGTGCCACCAGCAGAGCCGGGGTGTCCTACAATGAGCAGTTCTTC,CATSRAGVSYNEQFF
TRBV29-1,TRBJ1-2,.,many,TGCAGCGTTGAATTGAAACAGGGAAACTATGGCTACACCTTC,CSVELKQGNYGYTF
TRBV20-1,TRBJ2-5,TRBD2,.,TGCAGTGCTAGACCGATAGGAGCGGGGAGGGAGACCCAGTACTTC,CSARPIGAGRETQYF
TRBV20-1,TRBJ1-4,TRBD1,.,TGCAGTGCTAGGAATCCGGGACAGGGGGATGAAAAACTGTTTTTT,CSARNPGQGDEKLFF
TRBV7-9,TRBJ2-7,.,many,TGTGCCAGCAGCTTAATGGGGGACGAGCAGTACTTC,CASSLMGDEQYF
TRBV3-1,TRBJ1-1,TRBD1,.,TGTGCCAGCAGCCATTCCGGGACAGGGAGTACTGAAGCTTTCTTT,CASSHSGTGSTEAFF
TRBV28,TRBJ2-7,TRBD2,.,TGTGCCAGCAGCTCCGGGACTATCGACTACGAGCAGTACTTC,CASSSGTIDYEQYF